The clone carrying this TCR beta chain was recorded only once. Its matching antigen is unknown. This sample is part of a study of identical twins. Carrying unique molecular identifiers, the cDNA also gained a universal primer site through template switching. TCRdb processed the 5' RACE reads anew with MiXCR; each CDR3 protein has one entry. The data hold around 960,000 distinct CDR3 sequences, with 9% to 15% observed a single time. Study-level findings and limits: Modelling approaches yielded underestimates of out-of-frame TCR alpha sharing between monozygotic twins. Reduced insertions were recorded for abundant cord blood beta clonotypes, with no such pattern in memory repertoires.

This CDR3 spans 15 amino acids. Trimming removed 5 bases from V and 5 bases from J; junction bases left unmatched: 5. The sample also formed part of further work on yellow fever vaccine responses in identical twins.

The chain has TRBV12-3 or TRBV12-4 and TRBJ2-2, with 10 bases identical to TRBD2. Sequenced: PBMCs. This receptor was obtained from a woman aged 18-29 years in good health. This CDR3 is CASSPSGRATGELFF. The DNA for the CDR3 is TGTGCCAGCAGTCCGAGCGGGAGGGCAACCGGGGAGCTGTTTTTT.